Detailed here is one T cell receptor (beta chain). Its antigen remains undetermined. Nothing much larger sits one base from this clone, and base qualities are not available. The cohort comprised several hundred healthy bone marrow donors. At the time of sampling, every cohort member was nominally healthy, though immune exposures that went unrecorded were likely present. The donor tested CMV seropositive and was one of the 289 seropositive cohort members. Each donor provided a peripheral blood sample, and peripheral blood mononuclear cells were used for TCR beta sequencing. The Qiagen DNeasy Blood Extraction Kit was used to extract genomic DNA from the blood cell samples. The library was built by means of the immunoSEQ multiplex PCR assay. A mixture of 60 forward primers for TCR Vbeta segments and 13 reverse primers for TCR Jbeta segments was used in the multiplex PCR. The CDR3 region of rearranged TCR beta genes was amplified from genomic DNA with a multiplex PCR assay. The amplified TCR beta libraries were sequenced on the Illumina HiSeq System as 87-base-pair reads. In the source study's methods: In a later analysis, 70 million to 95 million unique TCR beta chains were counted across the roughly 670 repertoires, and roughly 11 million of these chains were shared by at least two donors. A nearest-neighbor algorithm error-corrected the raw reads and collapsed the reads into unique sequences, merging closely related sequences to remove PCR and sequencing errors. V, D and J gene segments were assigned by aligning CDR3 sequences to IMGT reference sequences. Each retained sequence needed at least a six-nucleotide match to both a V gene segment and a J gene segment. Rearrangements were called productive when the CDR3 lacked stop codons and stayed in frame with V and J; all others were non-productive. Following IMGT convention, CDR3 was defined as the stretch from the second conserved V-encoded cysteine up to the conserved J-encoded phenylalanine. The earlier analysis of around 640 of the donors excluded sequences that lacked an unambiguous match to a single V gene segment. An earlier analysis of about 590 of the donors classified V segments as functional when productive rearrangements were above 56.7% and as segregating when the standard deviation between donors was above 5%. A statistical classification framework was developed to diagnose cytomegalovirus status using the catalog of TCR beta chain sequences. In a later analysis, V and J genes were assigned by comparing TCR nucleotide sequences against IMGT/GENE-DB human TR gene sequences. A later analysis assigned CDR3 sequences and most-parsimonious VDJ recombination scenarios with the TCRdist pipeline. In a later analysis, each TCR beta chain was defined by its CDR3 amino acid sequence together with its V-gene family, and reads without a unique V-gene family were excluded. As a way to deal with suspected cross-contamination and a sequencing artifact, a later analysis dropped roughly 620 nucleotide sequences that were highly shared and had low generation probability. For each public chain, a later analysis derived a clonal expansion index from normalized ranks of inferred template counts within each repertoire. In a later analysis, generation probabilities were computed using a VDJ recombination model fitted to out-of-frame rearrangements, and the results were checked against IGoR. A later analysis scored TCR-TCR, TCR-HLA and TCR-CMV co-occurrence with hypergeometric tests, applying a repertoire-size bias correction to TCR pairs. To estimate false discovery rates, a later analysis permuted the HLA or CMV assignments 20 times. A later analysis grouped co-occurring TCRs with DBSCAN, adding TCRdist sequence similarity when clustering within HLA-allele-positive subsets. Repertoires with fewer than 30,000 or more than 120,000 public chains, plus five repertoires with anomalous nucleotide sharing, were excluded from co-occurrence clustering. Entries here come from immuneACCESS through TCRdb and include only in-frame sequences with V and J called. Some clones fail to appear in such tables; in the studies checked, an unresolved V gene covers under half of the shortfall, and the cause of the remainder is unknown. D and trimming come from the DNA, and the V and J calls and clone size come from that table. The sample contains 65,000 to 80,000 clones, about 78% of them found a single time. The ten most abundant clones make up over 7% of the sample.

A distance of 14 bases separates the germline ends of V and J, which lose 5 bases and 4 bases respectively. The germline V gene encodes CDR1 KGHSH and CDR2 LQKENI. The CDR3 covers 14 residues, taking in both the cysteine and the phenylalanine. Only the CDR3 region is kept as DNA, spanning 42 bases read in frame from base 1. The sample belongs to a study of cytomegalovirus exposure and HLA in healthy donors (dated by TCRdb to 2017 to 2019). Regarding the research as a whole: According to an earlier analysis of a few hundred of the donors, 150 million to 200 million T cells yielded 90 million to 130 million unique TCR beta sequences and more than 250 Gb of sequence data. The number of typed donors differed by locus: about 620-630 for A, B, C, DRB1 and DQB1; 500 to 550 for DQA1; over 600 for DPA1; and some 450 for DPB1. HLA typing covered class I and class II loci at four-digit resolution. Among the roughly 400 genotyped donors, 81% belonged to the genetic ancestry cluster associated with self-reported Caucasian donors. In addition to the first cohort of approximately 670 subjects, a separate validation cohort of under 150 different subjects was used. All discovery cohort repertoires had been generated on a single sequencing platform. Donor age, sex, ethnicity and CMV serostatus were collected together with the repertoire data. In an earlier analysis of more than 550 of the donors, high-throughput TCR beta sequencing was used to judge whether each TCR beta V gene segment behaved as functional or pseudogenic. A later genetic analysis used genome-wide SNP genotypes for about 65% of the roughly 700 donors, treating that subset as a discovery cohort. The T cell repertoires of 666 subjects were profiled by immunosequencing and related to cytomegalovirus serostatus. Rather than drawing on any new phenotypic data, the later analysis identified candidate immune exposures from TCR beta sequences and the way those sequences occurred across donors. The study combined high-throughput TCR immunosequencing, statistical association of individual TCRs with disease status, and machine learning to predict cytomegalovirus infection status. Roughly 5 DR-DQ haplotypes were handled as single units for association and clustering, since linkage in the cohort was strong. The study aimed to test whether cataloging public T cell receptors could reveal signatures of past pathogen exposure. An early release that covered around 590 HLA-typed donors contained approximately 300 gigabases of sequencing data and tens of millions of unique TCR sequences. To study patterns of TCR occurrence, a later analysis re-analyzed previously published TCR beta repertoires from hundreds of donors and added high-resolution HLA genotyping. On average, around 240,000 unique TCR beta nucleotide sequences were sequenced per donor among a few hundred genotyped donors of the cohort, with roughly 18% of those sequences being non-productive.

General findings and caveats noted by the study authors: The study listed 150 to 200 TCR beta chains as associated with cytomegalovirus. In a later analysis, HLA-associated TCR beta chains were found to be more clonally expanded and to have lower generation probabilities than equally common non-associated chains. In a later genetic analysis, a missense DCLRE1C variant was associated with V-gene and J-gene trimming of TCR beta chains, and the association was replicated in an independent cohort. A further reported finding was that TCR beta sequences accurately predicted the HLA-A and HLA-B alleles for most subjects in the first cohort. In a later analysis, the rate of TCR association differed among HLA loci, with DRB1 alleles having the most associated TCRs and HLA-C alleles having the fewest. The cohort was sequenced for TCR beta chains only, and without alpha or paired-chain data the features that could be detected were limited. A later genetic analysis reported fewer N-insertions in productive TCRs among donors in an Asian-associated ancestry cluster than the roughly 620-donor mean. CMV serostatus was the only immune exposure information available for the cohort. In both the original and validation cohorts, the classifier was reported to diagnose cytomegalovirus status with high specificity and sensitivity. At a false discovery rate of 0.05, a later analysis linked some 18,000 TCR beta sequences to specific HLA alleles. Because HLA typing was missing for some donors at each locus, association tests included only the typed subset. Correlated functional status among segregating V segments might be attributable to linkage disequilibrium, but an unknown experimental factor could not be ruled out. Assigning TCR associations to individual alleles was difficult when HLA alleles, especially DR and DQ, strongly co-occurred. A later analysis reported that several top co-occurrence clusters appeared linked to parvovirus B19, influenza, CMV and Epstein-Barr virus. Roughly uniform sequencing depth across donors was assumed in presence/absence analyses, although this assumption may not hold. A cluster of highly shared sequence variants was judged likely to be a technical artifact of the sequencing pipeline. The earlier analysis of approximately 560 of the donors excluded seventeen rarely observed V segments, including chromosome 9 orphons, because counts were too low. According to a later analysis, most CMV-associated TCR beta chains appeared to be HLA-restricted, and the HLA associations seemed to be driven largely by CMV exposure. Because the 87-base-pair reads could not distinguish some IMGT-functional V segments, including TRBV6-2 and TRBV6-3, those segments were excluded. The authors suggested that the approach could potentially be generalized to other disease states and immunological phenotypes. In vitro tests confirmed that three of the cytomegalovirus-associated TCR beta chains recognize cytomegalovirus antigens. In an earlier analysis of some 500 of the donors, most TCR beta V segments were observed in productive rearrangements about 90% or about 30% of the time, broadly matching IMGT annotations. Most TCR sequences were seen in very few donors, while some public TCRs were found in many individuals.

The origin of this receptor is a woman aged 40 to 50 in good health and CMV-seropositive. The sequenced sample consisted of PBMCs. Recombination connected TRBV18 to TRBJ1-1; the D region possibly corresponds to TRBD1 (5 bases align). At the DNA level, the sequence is TGTGCCAGCTCAACGCAGGGAGGGAGCACTGAAGCTTTCTTT. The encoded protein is CASSTQGGSTEAFF.